What follows describes a single T cell receptor (beta chain). The data were obtained in a study of blood T cell repertoires in COVID-19. Study as a whole: Sites across the United States, Italy and Spain contributed samples from acute and convalescent COVID-19. T cells, B-cell-depleted T cells, or PBMCs provided the cDNA or gDNA that served as material.

Measured with immunoSEQ multiplex PCR; TCRdb has only the in-frame clones, and not every one. The data hold roughly 380,000 clones, with 70% to 85% observed a single time. Input material: peripheral blood. This receptor was identified in a human donor with acute or convalescent COVID-19. The donor label of this sample is uncertain.

The CDR3 DNA is TGTGCCAGCAGTCCGGACAGGACGAATTCACCCCTCCACTTT. This sequence encodes CASSPDRTNSPLHF. The chain has TRBV11-1 and TRBJ1-6; TRBD1 aligns across 7 bases. The CDR3 consists of 14 residues. CDR1 is SGHAT and CDR2 is FQDESV in the germline V gene (reference sequence). V was pared by 6 bases and J by 7 bases, with 6 bases of the junction left unmatched.